Presented here are 8 T cell receptor beta chains from one specimen sequenced in a study of blood T cell repertoires in COVID-19. Profiled with immunoSEQ multiplex PCR; TCRdb holds only in-frame clones, not every one. The top ten clones hold about 10% of a sample with about 210,000 clones, 84% of them seen once. Source material: peripheral blood. Every receptor here comes from a man in his forties or fifties with active or convalescent COVID-19.

J is TRBJ1-2 and V is TRBV27, with 10 bases identical to TRBD1. With V trimmed by 0 bases and J by 3 bases, 4 bases remained unmatched. This CDR3 contains 16 residues. Germline V gives CDR1 MNHEY, CDR2 SMNVEV (reference sequence). The CDR3 DNA reads TGTGCCAGCAGTTTATCGCCCGGGACAGGGGACTATGGCTACACCTTC. It translates to CASSLSPGTGDYGYTF.

The chain recombines TRBV2 with TRBJ1-5; D unclear. Trimming took off 3 bases at V and 0 bases at J, with 3 bases between the two ends. The germline V gene has CDR1 SNHLY and CDR2 FYNNEI. This CDR3 is 13 amino acids long. The CDR3 spells CASSDYSNQPQHF. The CDR3, as DNA: TGTGCCAGCAGTGATTATAGCAATCAGCCCCAGCATTTT. Using reference TRBV2 and TRBJ1-5 for the parts outside the CDR3, the full variable domain is EPEVTQTPSHQVTQMGQEVILRCVPISNHLYFYWYRQILGQKVEFLVSFYNNEISEKSEIFDDQFSVERPDGSNFTLKIRSTKLEDSAMYFCASSDYSNQPQHFGDGTRLSIL.

The chain couples TRBV28 to TRBJ1-2; TRBD1 matches at 8 bases. V trimming: 5 bases; J trimming: 0 bases; junction bases outside the gene matches: 5. Germline V gives CDR1 MDHEN, CDR2 SYDVKM. The CDR3 is 15 amino acids. This CDR3 reads CASSNGQGTNYGYTF. The CDR3 nucleotides read TGTGCCAGCAGTAACGGACAGGGAACTAACTATGGCTACACCTTC.

The rearrangement links TRBV7-8 to TRBJ2-5; 7 bases are a match to TRBD2. With 3 bases clipped from V and 4 bases from J, the junction kept 5 bases outside the gene matches. The germline gives CDR1 SGHVS, CDR2 FQNEAQ. The CDR3 is made up of 14 amino acids. Here the CDR3 reads CASSFTGLRETQYF. For the CDR3, the DNA is TGTGCCAGCAGCTTTACGGGACTAAGAGAGACCCAGTACTTC.

This clone has a handful of counts. The J gene is TRBJ1-5, the V gene TRBV6-5, with TRBD1 identical over 7 bases. CDR1 is MNHEY, CDR2 SVGAGI, per germline. Trimming at V came to 2 bases and at J to 5 bases, leaving 9 bases not matched to a gene. The CDR3 loop spans 16 amino acids. CDR3 region: CASSYNTQGRHQPQHF. CDR3 nucleotide sequence: TGTGCCAGCAGTTACAATACACAGGGGAGGCATCAGCCCCAGCATTTT.

The rearrangement links TRBV7-8 to TRBJ2-2; 8 bases are shared with TRBD1. V lost 2 bases to trimming and J lost 6 bases; unmatched junction nucleotides: 8. Germline values: CDR1 SGHVS, CDR2 FQNEAQ. CDR3 length: 16 amino acids. As DNA, the CDR3 is TGTGCCAGCAGCTTACAGCGGACAGGGTATTCCGGGGAGCTGTTTTTT. It specifies CASSLQRTGYSGELFF. Complete variable domain (other parts from reference TRBV7-8 and TRBJ2-2): GAGVSQSPRYKVAKRGQDVALRCDPISGHVSLFWYQQALGQGPEFLTYFQNEAQLDKSGLPSDRFFAERPEGSVSTLKIQRTQQEDSAVYLCASSLQRTGYSGELFFGEGSRLTVL.

The J gene is TRBJ2-1, the V gene TRBV11-2; D is possibly TRBD2 (6 bases). V was clipped by 6 bases and J by 7 bases, with 13 bases between them. The CDR3 totals 13 residues. Looked up from germline, CDR1 is SGHAT and CDR2 is FQNNGV. CDR3 in amino acids: CASRLLADNEQFF. In DNA, the CDR3 is TGTGCCAGCAGACTACTAGCTGATAATGAGCAGTTCTTC.

This rearrangement joins TRBV5-1 to TRBJ1-2, with D possibly being TRBD1 (6 bases). V shed 4 bases and J shed 5 bases, with 15 bases lying between them. The CDR3 runs to 14 residues. Germline CDR1 reads SGHRS; CDR2 reads YFSETQ. The CDR3 nucleotides read TGCGCCAGCAGCCCGTTACAGGGAACGTATGGCTACACCTTC. Amino acid sequence: CASSPLQGTYGYTF.